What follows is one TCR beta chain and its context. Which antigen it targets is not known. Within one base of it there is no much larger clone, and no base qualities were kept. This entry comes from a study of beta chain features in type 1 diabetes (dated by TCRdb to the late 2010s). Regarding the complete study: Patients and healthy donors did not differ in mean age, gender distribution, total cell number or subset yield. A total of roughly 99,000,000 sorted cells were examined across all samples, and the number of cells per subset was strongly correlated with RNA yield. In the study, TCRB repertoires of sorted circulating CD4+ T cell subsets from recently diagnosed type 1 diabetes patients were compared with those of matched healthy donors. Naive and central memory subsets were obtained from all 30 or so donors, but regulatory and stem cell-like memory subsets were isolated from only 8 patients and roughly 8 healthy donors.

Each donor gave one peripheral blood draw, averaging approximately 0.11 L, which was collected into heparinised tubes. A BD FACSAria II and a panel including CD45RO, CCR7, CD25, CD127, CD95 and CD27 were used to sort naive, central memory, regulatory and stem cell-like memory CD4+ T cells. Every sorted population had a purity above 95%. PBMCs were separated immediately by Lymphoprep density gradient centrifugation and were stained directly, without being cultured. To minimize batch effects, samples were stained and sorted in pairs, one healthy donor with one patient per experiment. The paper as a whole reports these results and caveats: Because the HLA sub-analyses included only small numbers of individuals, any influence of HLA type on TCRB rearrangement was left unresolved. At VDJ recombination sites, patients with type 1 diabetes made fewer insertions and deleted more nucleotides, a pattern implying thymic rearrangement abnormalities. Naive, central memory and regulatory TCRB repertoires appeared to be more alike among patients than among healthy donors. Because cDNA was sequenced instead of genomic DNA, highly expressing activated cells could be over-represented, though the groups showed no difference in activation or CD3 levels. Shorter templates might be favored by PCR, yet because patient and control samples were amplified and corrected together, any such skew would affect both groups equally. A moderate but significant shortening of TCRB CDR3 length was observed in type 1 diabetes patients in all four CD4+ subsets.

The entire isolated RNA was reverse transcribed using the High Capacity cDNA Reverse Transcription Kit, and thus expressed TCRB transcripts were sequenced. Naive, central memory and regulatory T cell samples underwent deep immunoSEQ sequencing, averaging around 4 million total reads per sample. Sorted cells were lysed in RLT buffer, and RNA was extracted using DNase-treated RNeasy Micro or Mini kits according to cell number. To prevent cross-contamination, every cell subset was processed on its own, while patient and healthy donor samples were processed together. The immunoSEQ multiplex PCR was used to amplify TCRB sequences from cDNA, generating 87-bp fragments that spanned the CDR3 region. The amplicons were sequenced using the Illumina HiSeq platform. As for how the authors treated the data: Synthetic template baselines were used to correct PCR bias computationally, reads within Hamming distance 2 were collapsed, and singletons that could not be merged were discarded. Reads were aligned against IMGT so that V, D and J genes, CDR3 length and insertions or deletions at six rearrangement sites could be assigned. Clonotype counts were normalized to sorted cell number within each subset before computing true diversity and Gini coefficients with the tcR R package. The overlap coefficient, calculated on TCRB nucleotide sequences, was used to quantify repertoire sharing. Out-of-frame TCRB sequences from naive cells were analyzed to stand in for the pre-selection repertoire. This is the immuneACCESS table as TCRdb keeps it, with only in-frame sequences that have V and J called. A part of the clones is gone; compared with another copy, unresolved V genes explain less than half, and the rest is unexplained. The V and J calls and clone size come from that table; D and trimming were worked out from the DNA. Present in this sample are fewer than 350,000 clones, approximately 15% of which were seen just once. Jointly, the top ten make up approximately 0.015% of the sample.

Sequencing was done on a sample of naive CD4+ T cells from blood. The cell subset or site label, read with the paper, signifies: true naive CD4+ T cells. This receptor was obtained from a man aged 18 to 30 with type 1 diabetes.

Read as DNA, the sequence is TGTGCCAGCAGCCAAGGACAGGCGGAGGAGACCCAGTACTTC. Its coded protein is CASSQGQAEETQYF. Recombination linked TRBV4-2 to TRBJ2-5, with TRBD1 as a weak D call on 6 bases. Sequences LGHNA (CDR1) and YNFKEQ (CDR2) are obtained from the germline V gene. There are 14 amino acids in the CDR3, from cysteine to phenylalanine inclusive. CDR3 DNA is the only sequence kept; it has 42 bases, read in frame from the first base. Between the V and J ends, shortened by 1 base and 5 bases respectively, the junction contains 11 bases.